These 21 T cell receptor beta chains were sequenced from one sample in a study of OX40 agonist ivuxolimab in advanced cancers. This table comes from immunoSEQ multiplex PCR, and its TCRdb copy is limited to in-frame clones, with some not included. Of about 47,000 clones listed, under 90% were seen once; the top ten hold approximately 5.8%. The specimen was CD4+ or CD8+ T cells sorted from blood, collected in a trial of the OX40 agonist ivuxolimab. The receptors were gathered from an adult with an advanced solid tumor such as melanoma, head and neck, liver or kidney cancer.

The chain is built from TRBV4-3 and TRBJ2-3; possible D gene TRBD2, 5 bases. This CDR3 region has 13 residues. V was cut by 6 bases and J by 1 base, with 8 bases left in between. Germline-derived CDR1 and CDR2 are LGHNA and YSLEER. CDR3 nucleotide sequence: TGCGCCAGCAGACCCGGGGGCACAGATACGCAGTATTTT. The encoded protein is CASRPGGTDTQYF.

V is TRBV7-7 and J is TRBJ2-5; D uncertain. CDR3 length: 14 amino acids. Trimming removed 5 bases at V and 5 bases at J, with 15 bases between. CDR1 and CDR2 (germline): SSHAT, FNYEAQ (reference sequence). The CDR3 spells CASSPGRIGETQYF. CDR3 coding DNA: TGTGCCAGCAGCCCCGGAAGGATAGGGGAGACCCAGTACTTC. The full variable domain, rest sourced from reference TRBV7-7 and TRBJ2-5, is GAGVSQSPRYKVTKRGQDVTLRCDPISSHATLYWYQQALGQGPEFLTYFNYEAQPDKSGLPSDRFSAERPEGSISTLTIQRTEQRDSAMYRCASSPGRIGETQYFGPGTRLLVL.

The chain is built from TRBV11-2 and TRBJ2-1, with 7 bases aligning to TRBD2. Unmatched junction bases numbered 8, after V lost 2 bases and J lost 1 base. The CDR3 sequence is 17 residues long. Germline values: CDR1 SGHAT, CDR2 FQNNGV. CDR3 in amino acids: CASSLLVGGSSYNEQFF. For the CDR3, the DNA is TGTGCCAGCAGCTTACTTGTGGGCGGGAGTTCCTACAATGAGCAGTTCTTC.

CDR3 in DNA: TGCAGCGTTGAAATATCCGGGACCGAGGTTGAAGCTTTCTTT. Protein product: CSVEISGTEVEAFF. The chain couples TRBV29-1 to TRBJ1-1, with D possibly TRBD1 on 5 matching bases. The CDR3 is 14 amino acids. With 2 bases removed from V and 7 bases from J, the gap between germline ends came to 17 bases. The germline gives CDR1 SQVTM, CDR2 ANQGSEA. The variable domain in full, completed from reference TRBV29-1 and TRBJ1-1, reads SAVISQKPSRDICQRGTSLTIQCQVDSQVTMMFWYRQQPGQSLTLIATANQGSEATYESGFVIDKFPISRPNLTFSTLTVSNMSPEDSSIYLCSVEISGTEVEAFFGQGTRLTVV.

This chain uses TRBV2 with TRBJ1-6; unclear D gene. With 5 bases removed from V and 4 bases from J, the gap between germline ends came to 9 bases. The CDR3 sequence is 14 residues long. Germline loops: CDR1 SNHLY, CDR2 FYNNEI. In nucleotides, the CDR3 is TGTGCCAGCAGTATAACGGATTATAATTCACCCCTCCACTTT. Amino acid sequence: CASSITDYNSPLHF.

The J gene is TRBJ2-5, the V gene TRBV15; 8 bases agree with TRBD2. Per the germline V gene, CDR1 is LNHNV and CDR2 is YYDKDF (reference sequence). V was pared by 3 bases and J by 2 bases, with 5 bases of the junction left unmatched. The CDR3 is 15 residues long. CDR3 sequence: CATSSLAGLQETQYF. The CDR3 coding sequence is TGTGCCACCAGCAGTTTAGCGGGGTTACAAGAGACCCAGTACTTC.

This clone has only one observation. The V and J genes are TRBV27 and TRBJ1-3; D perhaps matches TRBD1 (5 bases). There are 16 residues in the CDR3. CDR1 and CDR2 from the germline V gene are MNHEY and SMNVEV (reference sequence). The V end was cut by 3 bases, the J end by 3 bases, with 15 bases between. CDR3: CASSFSWGSRGNTIYF. The CDR3 region has the DNA TGTGCCAGCAGTTTCTCCTGGGGGTCGCGTGGAAACACCATATATTTT.

This clone was found once. The chain combines TRBV27 with TRBJ2-1, with D possibly TRBD2 on 6 matching bases. The length of the CDR3 is 15 residues. Trimming took off 1 base at V and 4 bases at J, with 11 bases between the two ends. Germline V gene data show CDR1 as MNHEY and CDR2 as SMNVEV (reference sequence). For the CDR3, the DNA is TGTGCCAGCAGTTTATGGGGGGAAAGTTACAATGAGCAGTTCTTC. It specifies CASSLWGESYNEQFF.

The CDR3 here is CASSVATSDTQYF. Written as DNA, the CDR3 is TGTGCCAGCAGCGTAGCTACATCAGATACGCAGTATTTT. The chain employs TRBV9 and TRBJ2-3; D is unresolved. Per germline, CDR1 SGDLS and CDR2 YYNGEE. CDR3 size: 13 residues. Between the trimmed V and J ends, which lost 0 bases and 4 bases, there was a span of 6 bases.

On this clone: One end of the junction varies from germline; a read error may be responsible. The gene calls are TRBV5-4 and TRBJ1-1; 7 bases agree with TRBD1. The CDR3 consists of 18 residues. CDR1 is SGHNT and CDR2 is YYREEE in the germline V gene (reference sequence). Here the CDR3 DNA reads TGCGCCAGCAGCCAAGATCTAGGGACAGTCATCGGGTACACTGAAGCTTTCTTT. Amino acids: CASSQDLGTVIGYTEAFF.

The CDR3 nucleotides read TGTGCCAGCAGCCCGACTAGCGGGAGGGCATACGAGCAGTACTTC. It encodes CASSPTSGRAYEQYF. The rearrangement joins TRBV7-9 to TRBJ2-7; TRBD2 agrees at 14 bases. Germline trimming cut 5 bases from V and 4 bases from J; bases unmatched to any gene: 4. The CDR3 extends over 15 amino acids. Germline V gene lookup returns CDR1 SEHNR and CDR2 FQNEAQ (reference sequence). Full variable domain (rest looked up from reference TRBV7-9 and TRBJ2-7): DTGVSQNPRHKITKRGQNVTFRCDPISEHNRLYWYRQTLGQGPEFLTYFQNEAQLEKSRLLSDRFSAERPKGSFSTLEIQRTEQGDSAMYLCASSPTSGRAYEQYFGPGTRLTVT.

J is TRBJ1-2 and V is TRBV7-2, with D maybe TRBD1 (5 bases). Between the trimmed V and J ends, which lost 4 bases and 8 bases, there was a span of 14 bases. This CDR3 comprises 13 residues. Germline V gives CDR1 SGHTA, CDR2 FQGNSA. The CDR3 region is CASSYRRVGGYTF. Here the CDR3 DNA reads TGTGCCAGCAGCTACCGCAGGGTCGGGGGCTACACCTTC.

The chain links TRBV27 to TRBJ2-7; D is perhaps TRBD2 (5 bases). Germline values: CDR1 MNHEY, CDR2 SMNVEV (reference sequence). V was cut by 3 bases and J by 2 bases, with 11 bases left in between. The CDR3 length is 14 residues. The CDR3 region has the DNA TGTGCCAGCAGTTTCGTCGGAGGTACCTACGAGCAGTACTTC. Residues: CASSFVGGTYEQYF.

This clone was picked up one time. The chain recombines TRBV7-9 with TRBJ2-5, with 9 bases identical to TRBD2. The V segment lost 5 bases and the J segment 2 bases; nucleotides outside the gene matches: 6. This CDR3 contains 15 residues. Looked up from germline, CDR1 is SEHNR and CDR2 is FQNEAQ (reference sequence). CDR3 nucleotide sequence: TGTGCCAGCAGCGATAGACTAGCGGAACAAGAGACCCAGTACTTC. It translates to CASSDRLAEQETQYF.

There are a few counts of this clone. The chain's CDR3 is CASSLYGSEAFF. The CDR3 DNA follows: TGTGCCAGCAGCTTGTACGGGAGTGAAGCTTTCTTT. The rearrangement links TRBV5-5 to TRBJ1-1; D is unclear. CDR1 SGHKS and CDR2 YYEKEE come from the germline V gene (reference sequence). This CDR3 contains 12 residues. The V gene lost 1 base and the J gene lost 7 bases, with 8 bases spanning the gap. The whole variable domain, remainder taken from reference TRBV5-5 and TRBJ1-1, is DAGVTQSPTHLIKTRGQQVTLRCSPISGHKSVSWYQQVLGQGPQFIFQYYEKEERGRGNFPDRFSARQFPNYSSELNVNALLLGDSALYLCASSLYGSEAFFGQGTRLTVV.

The V call is TRBV7-9, the J call TRBJ2-3, with 11 bases aligning to TRBD2. CDR3 size: 16 residues. Germline CDR1 is SEHNR and CDR2 is FQNEAQ (reference sequence). V lost 5 bases to trimming and J lost 3 bases; unmatched junction nucleotides: 7. The CDR3 loop reads CASSPGTSGLTDTQYF. CDR3 sequence (DNA): TGTGCCAGCAGCCCCGGGACTAGCGGCCTTACAGATACGCAGTATTTT.

This clone was recorded only once. The rearrangement joins TRBV28 to TRBJ2-3; D possibly corresponds to TRBD2 (6 bases). The CDR3 runs to 15 residues. Deletions cut 8 bases from V and 4 bases from J, with 19 bases between. The V gene's germline CDR1 is MDHEN and CDR2 SYDVKM. The CDR3 here is CASGSRTSPPDTQYF. CDR3 DNA: TGTGCCAGCGGGTCCAGAACTAGCCCCCCAGATACGCAGTATTTT. Complete variable domain (other parts from reference TRBV28 and TRBJ2-3): DVKVTQSSRYLVKRTGEKVFLECVQDMDHENMFWYRQDPGLGLRLIYFSYDVKMKEKGDIPEGYSVSREKKERFSLILESASTNQTSMYLCASGSRTSPPDTQYFGPGTRLTVL.

This clone is a singleton in its sample. The gene calls are TRBV4-1 and TRBJ2-7; D gene unclear. CDR1 and CDR2 from the germline V gene are MGHRA and YSYEKL. Trimming removed 4 bases from V and 4 bases from J, with 11 bases in between. This CDR3 spans 13 amino acids. The CDR3 DNA follows: TGCGCCAGCAGCCTCGGCGCGGAGTACGAGCAGTACTTC. Translation gives CASSLGAEYEQYF.

This rearrangement joins TRBV19 to TRBJ2-1; D remains ambiguous. The length of the CDR3 is 15 residues. V dropped 3 bases and J dropped 8 bases, with 17 bases sitting between them. The V gene's germline CDR1 is LNHDA and CDR2 SQIVND (reference sequence). CDR3 DNA sequence: TGTGCCAGTAGTATTATCCAGTACCCGTCGGATGAGCAGTTCTTC. The encoded protein is CASSIIQYPSDEQFF.

V and J are TRBV9 and TRBJ2-3; D is perhaps TRBD1 or TRBD2 (5 bases each). V lost 4 bases to trimming and J lost 7 bases, with 25 bases between them. Germline values: CDR1 SGDLS, CDR2 YYNGEE. This CDR3 has 17 amino acids. CDR3 DNA: TGTGCCAGCAGCTTTACCGGGACCCAACCCGGGCTTAATACGCAGTATTTT. As protein: CASSFTGTQPGLNTQYF.

The rearrangement links TRBV4-3 to TRBJ1-2; TRBD1 matches at 8 bases. V was clipped by 4 bases and J by 4 bases; unmatched bases: 5. Germline CDR1 LGHNA, CDR2 YSLEER. The CDR3 is made up of 14 amino acids. CDR3 nucleotides: TGCGCCAGCAGCCCCGGACAGGGAGCCTATGGCTACACCTTC. Protein product: CASSPGQGAYGYTF.